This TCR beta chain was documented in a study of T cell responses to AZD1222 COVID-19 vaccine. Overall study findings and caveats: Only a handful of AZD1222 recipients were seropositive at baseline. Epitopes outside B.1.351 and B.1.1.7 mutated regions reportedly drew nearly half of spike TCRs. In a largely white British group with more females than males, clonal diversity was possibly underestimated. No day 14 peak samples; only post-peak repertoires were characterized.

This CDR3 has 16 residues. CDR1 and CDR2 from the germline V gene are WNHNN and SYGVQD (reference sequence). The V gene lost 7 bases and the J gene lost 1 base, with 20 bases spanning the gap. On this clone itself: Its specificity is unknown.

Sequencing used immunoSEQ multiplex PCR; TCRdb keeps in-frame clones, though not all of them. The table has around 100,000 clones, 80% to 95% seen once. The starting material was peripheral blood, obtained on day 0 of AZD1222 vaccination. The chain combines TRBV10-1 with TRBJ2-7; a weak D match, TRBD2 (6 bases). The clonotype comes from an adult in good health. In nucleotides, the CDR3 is TGCGCCAGCAAAACCCCGACTAGTAACGAATCCTACGAGCAGTACTTC. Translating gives CASKTPTSNESYEQYF.